These T cell receptor beta chains were read from a single sample in a study of T cells after posttransplantation cyclophosphamide. The method was immunoSEQ multiplex PCR; TCRdb's version includes in-frame clones alone and lacks a portion of them. Of more than 8,000 clones in the sample, approximately 88% were seen once. Material: PBMCs, obtained about 430 days after allogeneic stem cell transplant with calcineurin inhibitor and methotrexate. The receptors come from a male patient in his forties or fifties who received an allogeneic stem cell transplant from an unrelated donor, was CMV-positive, and had chronic GVHD only. These T cells may partly come from the graft donor. Both conserved end residues are part of each CDR3. The D gene is left open where the match is weak. Part of the rows lack a size; the others show once, few, many or a class for expanded clones.

abundance | j_gene | v_gene | d_gene | CDR3aa | CDR3nt
. | TRBJ1-1 | TRBV28 | . | CASTDYGTYSEAFF | TGTGCCAGCACCGACTACGGGACATACAGTGAAGCTTTCTTT
. | TRBJ1-4 | TRBV7-9 | . | CASSFVNEKLFF | TGTGCCAGCAGCTTCGTGAATGAAAAACTGTTTTTT
. | TRBJ2-2 | TRBV27 | . | CASSLSTEFVRTGELFF | TGTGCCAGCAGTTTATCAACGGAGTTTGTGCGAACCGGGGAGCTGTTTTTT
. | TRBJ2-3 | TRBV10-3 | . | CAISESSDTQYF | TGTGCCATCAGTGAGTCGAGTGATACGCAGTATTTT
. | TRBJ2-3 | TRBV6-1 | . | CASSLELRGTDTQYF | TGTGCCAGCTCCCTTGAGCTTCGGGGAACAGATACGCAGTATTTT
. | TRBJ1-2 | TRBV19 | TRBD1 | CASSPGTAANYGYTF | TGTGCCAGTAGTCCAGGGACAGCTGCTAACTATGGCTACACCTTC
. | TRBJ2-1 | TRBV6-5 | TRBD2 | CASSLGLAGGNEQFF | TGTGCCAGCAGCCTTGGACTAGCGGGTGGTAATGAGCAGTTCTTC
. | TRBJ2-2 | TRBV18 | TRBD2 | CASSPLPLAGITGELFF | TGTGCCAGCTCACCCCTCCCTCTAGCGGGGATCACCGGGGAGCTGTTTTTT
. | TRBJ1-4 | TRBV5-6 | TRBD1 | CASSLAGRGNVEKLFF | TGTGCCAGCAGCTTGGCCGGCAGGGGGAATGTGGAAAAACTGTTTTTT
. | TRBJ2-7 | TRBV4-3 | . | CASSLGHTSYEQYF | TGCGCCAGCAGCCTCGGACACACCTCCTACGAGCAGTACTTC
. | TRBJ2-5 | TRBV18 | . | CASSPPEHPETQYF | TGTGCCAGCTCACCACCAGAGCATCCGGAGACCCAGTACTTC
. | TRBJ2-1 | TRBV11-3 | TRBD2 | CASSHAGGGYNEQFF | TGTGCCAGCAGCCACGCGGGGGGGGGATACAATGAGCAGTTCTTC
few | TRBJ2-7 | TRBV7-9 | TRBD1 | CASSHRDRDSYEQYF | TGTGCCAGCAGCCACCGGGACAGGGACTCCTACGAGCAGTACTTC
. | TRBJ1-4 | TRBV29-1 | TRBD1 | CSVELTGGSEKLFF | TGCAGCGTTGAACTGACAGGGGGCAGTGAAAAACTGTTTTTT
. | TRBJ2-1 | TRBV9 | . | CASSVGGGGTGQFF | TGTGCCAGCAGCGTAGGAGGAGGGGGCACGGGGCAGTTCTTC
. | TRBJ2-1 | TRBV6-5 | TRBD2 | CASRPREGKRNEQFF | TGTGCCAGCCGACCTAGGGAGGGCAAGAGGAATGAGCAGTTCTTC
. | TRBJ2-3 | TRBV19 | . | CASSPSVNSGSTDTQYF | TGTGCCAGTAGTCCCTCGGTTAATAGCGGTAGCACAGATACGCAGTATTTT
. | TRBJ2-1 | TRBV7-6 | TRBD2 | CASSRYSGGRSLYNEQFF | TGTGCCAGCAGCCGATACAGCGGGGGCCGATCCCTTTACAATGAGCAGTTCTTC
. | TRBJ1-4 | TRBV2 | . | CASFQGNEKLFF | TGTGCCAGCTTTCAGGGGAATGAAAAACTGTTTTTT
. | TRBJ1-6 | TRBV6-5 | . | CASSYSNAVVSPLHF | TGTGCCAGCAGTTACTCGAATGCGGTGGTTTCACCCCTCCACTTT